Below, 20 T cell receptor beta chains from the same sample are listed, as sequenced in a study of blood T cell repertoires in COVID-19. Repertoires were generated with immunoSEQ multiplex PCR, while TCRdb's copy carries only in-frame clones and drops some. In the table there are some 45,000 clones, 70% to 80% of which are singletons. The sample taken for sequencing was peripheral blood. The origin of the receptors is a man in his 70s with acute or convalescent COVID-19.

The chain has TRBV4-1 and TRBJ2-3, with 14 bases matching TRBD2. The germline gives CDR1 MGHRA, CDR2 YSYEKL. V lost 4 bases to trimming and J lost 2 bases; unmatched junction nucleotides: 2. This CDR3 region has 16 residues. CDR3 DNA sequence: TGCGCCAGCAGCCTGGGACTAGCGGGGGTCACAGATACGCAGTATTTT. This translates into CASSLGLAGVTDTQYF.

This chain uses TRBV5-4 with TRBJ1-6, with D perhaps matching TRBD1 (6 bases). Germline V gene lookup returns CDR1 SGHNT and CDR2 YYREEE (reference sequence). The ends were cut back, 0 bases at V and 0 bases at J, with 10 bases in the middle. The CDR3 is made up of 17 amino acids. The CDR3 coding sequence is TGTGCCAGCAGCTTGGACAGGGAGAGCTCCTATAATTCACCCCTCCACTTT. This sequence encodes CASSLDRESSYNSPLHF.

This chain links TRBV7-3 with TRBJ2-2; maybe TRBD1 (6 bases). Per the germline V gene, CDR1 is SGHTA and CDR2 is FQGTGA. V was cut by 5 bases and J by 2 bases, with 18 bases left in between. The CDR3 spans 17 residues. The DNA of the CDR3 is TGTGCCAGCAGCCGCGCCACAGGGCCTCTAAACACCGGGGAGCTGTTTTTT. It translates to CASSRATGPLNTGELFF.

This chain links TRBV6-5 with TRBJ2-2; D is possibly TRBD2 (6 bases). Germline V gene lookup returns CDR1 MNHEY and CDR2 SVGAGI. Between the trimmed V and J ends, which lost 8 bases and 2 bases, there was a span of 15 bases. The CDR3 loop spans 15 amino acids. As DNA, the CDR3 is TGTGCCAGCCCGTTGAAGGAGGGAAACACCGGGGAGCTGTTTTTT. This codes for CASPLKEGNTGELFF.

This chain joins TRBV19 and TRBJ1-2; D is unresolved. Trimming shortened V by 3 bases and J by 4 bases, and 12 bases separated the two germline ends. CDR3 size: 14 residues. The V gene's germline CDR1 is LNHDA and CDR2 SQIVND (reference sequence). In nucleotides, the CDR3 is TGTGCCAGTAGTATTAACCAGGCCTCCTATGGCTACACCTTC. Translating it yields CASSINQASYGYTF.

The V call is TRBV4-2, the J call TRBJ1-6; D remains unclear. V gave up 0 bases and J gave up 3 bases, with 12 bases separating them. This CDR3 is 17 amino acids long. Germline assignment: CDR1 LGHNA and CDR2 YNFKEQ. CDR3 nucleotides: TGTGCCAGCAGCCAAGATCTGCGGGAAGGCTATAATTCACCCCTCCACTTT. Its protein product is CASSQDLREGYNSPLHF.

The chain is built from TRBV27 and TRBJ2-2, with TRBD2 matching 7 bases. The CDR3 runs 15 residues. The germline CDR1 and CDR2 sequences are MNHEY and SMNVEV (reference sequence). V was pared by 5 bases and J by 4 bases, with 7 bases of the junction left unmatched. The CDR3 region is CASSPAWGGTGELFF. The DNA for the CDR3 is TGTGCCAGCAGTCCCGCTTGGGGGGGCACCGGGGAGCTGTTTTTT.

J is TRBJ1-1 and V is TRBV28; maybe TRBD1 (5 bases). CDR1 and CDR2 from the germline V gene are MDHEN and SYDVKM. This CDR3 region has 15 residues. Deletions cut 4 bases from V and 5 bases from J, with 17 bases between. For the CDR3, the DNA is TGTGCCAGCAGTTGGGCTGGGGGGAGACGGACTGAAGCTTTCTTT. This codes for CASSWAGGRRTEAFF.

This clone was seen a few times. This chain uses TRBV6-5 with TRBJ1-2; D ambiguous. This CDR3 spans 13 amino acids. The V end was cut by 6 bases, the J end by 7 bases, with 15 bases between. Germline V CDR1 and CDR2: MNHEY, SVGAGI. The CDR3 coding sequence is TGTGCCAGCAGCCTGAAAAGTTACGGTGGCTACACCTTC. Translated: CASSLKSYGGYTF.

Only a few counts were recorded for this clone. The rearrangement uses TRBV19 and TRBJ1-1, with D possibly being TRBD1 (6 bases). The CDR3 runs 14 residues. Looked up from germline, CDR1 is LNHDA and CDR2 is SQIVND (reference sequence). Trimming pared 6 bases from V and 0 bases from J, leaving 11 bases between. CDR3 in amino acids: CASSKQGVNTEAFF. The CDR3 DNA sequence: TGTGCCAGTAGCAAACAGGGCGTGAACACTGAAGCTTTCTTT.

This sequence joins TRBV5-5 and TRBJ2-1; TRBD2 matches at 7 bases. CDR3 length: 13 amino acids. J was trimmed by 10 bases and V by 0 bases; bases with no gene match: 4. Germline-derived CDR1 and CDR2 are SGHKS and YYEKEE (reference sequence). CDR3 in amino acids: CASSLELAREQFF. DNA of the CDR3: TGTGCCAGCAGCTTGGAACTAGCGCGGGAGCAGTTCTTC. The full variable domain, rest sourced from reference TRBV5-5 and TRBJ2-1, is DAGVTQSPTHLIKTRGQQVTLRCSPISGHKSVSWYQQVLGQGPQFIFQYYEKEERGRGNFPDRFSARQFPNYSSELNVNALLLGDSALYLCASSLELAREQFFGPGTRLTVL.

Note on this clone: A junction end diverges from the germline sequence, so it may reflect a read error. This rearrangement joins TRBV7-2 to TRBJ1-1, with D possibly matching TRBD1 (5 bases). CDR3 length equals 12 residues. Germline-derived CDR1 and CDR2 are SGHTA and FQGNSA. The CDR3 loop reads CASSYVSLGLSF. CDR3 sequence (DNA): TGTGCCAGCAGCTATGTCAGCCTGGGGCTTTCTTTT.

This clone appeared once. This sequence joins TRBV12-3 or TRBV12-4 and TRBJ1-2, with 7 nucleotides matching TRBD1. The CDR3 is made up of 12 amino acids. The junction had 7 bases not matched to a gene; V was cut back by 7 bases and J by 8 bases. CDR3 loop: CASKTTGFGYTF. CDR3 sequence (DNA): TGTGCCAGCAAAACGACAGGGTTCGGCTACACCTTC.

The CDR3 sequence: CAINQGYDEQYF. Written as DNA, the CDR3 is TGTGCCATCAACCAGGGATATGACGAGCAGTACTTC. The chain links TRBV10-3 to TRBJ2-7; D perhaps matches TRBD1 (5 bases). The V gene lost 7 bases and the J gene lost 5 bases, with 12 bases spanning the gap. This CDR3 has 12 residues. The germline V gene has CDR1 ENHRY and CDR2 SYGVKD.

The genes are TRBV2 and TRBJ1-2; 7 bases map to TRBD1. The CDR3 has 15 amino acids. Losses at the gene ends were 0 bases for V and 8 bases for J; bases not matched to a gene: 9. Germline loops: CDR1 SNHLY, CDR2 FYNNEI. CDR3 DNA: TGTGCCAGCAGTGAAGCTCACGGACAGGCTGGGGGCTACACCTTC. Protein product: CASSEAHGQAGGYTF.

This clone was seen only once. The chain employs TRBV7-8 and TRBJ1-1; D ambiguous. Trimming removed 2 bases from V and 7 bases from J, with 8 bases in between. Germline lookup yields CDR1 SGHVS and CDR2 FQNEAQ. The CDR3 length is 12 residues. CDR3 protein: CASSLTSNEAFF. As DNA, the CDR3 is TGTGCCAGCAGCTTAACATCGAATGAAGCTTTCTTT.

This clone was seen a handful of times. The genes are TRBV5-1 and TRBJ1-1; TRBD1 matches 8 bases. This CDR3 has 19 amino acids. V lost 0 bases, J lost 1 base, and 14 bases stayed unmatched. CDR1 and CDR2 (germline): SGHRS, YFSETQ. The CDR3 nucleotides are TGCGCCAGCAGCTTGGCTTTTCGGGGACAGGTTTTTCCGAACACTGAAGCTTTCTTT. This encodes CASSLAFRGQVFPNTEAFF.

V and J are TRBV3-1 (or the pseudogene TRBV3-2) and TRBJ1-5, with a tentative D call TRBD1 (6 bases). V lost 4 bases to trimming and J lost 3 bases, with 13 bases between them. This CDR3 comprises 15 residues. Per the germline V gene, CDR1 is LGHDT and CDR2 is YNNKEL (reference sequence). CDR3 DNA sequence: TGTGCCAGCAGCCCCCGGGGGGCCGACAATCAGCCCCAGCATTTT. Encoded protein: CASSPRGADNQPQHF.

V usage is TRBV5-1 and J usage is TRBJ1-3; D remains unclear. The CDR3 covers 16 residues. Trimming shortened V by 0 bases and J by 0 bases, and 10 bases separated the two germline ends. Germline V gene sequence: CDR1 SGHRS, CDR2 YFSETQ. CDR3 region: CASSLGGSYSGNTIYF. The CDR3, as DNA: TGCGCCAGCAGCTTGGGAGGGAGCTACTCTGGAAACACCATATATTTT.

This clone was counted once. CDR3 coding DNA: TGCGCCAGCTTTATCGGAGGTTCAGTTAACACTGAAGCTTTCTTT. Its translation is CASFIGGSVNTEAFF. V and J are TRBV5-1 and TRBJ1-1, with D unresolved. Trimming removed 7 bases from V and 2 bases from J, with 18 bases in between. The CDR3 is 15 residues long. Per the germline V gene, CDR1 is SGHRS and CDR2 is YFSETQ.